The text below deals with one T cell receptor beta chain. Its antigen is unknown. Within one base of it there is no much larger clone, and no base qualities were kept. Looking up the germline V gene yields CDR1 SGHTA and CDR2 FQGNSA. From its cysteine to its phenylalanine, the CDR3 spans 13 amino acids. The only DNA kept is the CDR3, 39 bases in frame from the first base. V trim: 5 bases; J trim: 7 bases; unmatched bases: 7. The entry originates in a study of CD8 T cells in ankylosing spondylitis (dated by TCRdb to 2016 to 2017). With regard to the full study: T cell receptor beta repertoires were profiled in healthy donors and ankylosing spondylitis patients so that disease-linked TCR variants could be found. Peripheral blood was sampled, and synovial fluid was additionally collected from ankylosing spondylitis patients. The full study cohort was made up of 25 ankylosing spondylitis patients and roughly 100 healthy donors. The paper's findings and limits, for the study overall: The disease-linked clones were reported to be significantly enriched in matched synovial fluid samples from ankylosing spondylitis patients. A TCR beta motif of about 8 highly homologous amino acid variants appeared characteristic of blood from ankylosing spondylitis patients. Some TCR beta motif variants had previously been reported in synovial fluid and blood of reactive arthritis patients, which suggested common disease-initiation mechanisms. The disease-linked clones had a CD8+ phenotype and were found at relatively low frequencies in peripheral blood.

Sequencing was carried out with an Illumina HiSeq 2500. TCR beta libraries were prepared by quantitative 5'-RACE with molecular barcodes. The published analysis was carried out like this. A new computational method based on a probabilistic model of VDJ rearrangement was used to identify disease-linked TCR variants. TCRdb took the public reads, trimmed them with fastp at Q25, ran MiXCR for clone calling and kept in-frame beta chains. Every entry covers one CDR3 protein and lists the most common genes and DNA from its rows. These V and J calls derive from TCRdb rather than the authors' analysis. The sample profile shows a few hundred thousand distinct CDR3 sequences; approximately 11% of them were found once. The biggest ten clones account for around 6.5% of the sample.

The chain employs TRBV7-2 and TRBJ1-2; 7 central nucleotides agree with TRBD1. The source is a male donor with ankylosing spondylitis or in good health (not recorded which). Sequences were obtained from blood, either unsorted or a sorted T cell fraction (not recorded which). The nucleotide sequence reads as follows: TGTGCCAGCAGCCGCCGACAGGGTACTGGCTACACCTTC. This is translated as CASSRRQGTGYTF.